These T cell receptor beta chains were read from a single sample in a study of blood T cell repertoires in COVID-19. TCRdb's copy holds only in-frame clones and misses some; the assay was immunoSEQ multiplex PCR. Here the sample spans approximately 210,000 clones, about 85% being singletons. Sequencing was performed on peripheral blood. The receptors stem from a man younger than 40 with active or convalescent COVID-19. Each CDR3 is given with its conserved first and last residue. A D gene is named only where the DNA matches it firmly. Some rows mark clone size as missing; the rest say once, few, many or name a class of expanded clone.

d_call: TRBD2
clone_size: .
v_call: TRBV27
j_call: TRBJ2-1
cdr3_nt: TGTGCCAGCAGTTTAAGGCGGACTAGCGGGTCGTATGAGCAGTTCTTC
cdr3_aa: CASSLRRTSGSYEQFF

d_call: .
clone_size: .
v_call: TRBV4-2
j_call: TRBJ2-5
cdr3_nt: TGTGCCAGCAGCCAAGTAGAGCTCCAAGAGACCCAGTACTTC
cdr3_aa: CASSQVELQETQYF

d_call: .
clone_size: .
v_call: TRBV15
j_call: TRBJ1-1
cdr3_nt: TGTGCCACCAGCAGTCAGGGGAACACTGAAGCTTTCTTT
cdr3_aa: CATSSQGNTEAFF

d_call: TRBD2
clone_size: .
v_call: TRBV7-6
j_call: TRBJ2-1
cdr3_nt: TGTGCCAGCAGCGCCAGGCCTAGCGGGGGATACAATGAGCAGTTCTTC
cdr3_aa: CASSARPSGGYNEQFF

d_call: TRBD1
clone_size: .
v_call: TRBV28
j_call: TRBJ2-2
cdr3_nt: TGTGCCAGCATTCCTCAGGGGGCAGGTACCGGGGAGCTGTTTTTT
cdr3_aa: CASIPQGAGTGELFF

d_call: .
clone_size: .
v_call: TRBV28
j_call: TRBJ2-3
cdr3_nt: TGTGCCAGCAGTTTCTTAGCGGCAATAACTAGCACAGATACGCAGTATTTT
cdr3_aa: CASSFLAAITSTDTQYF

d_call: .
clone_size: .
v_call: TRBV7-9
j_call: TRBJ1-1
cdr3_nt: TGTGCCAGCATCCTACTGCGGGGCCCTAACACTGAAGCTTTCTTT
cdr3_aa: CASILLRGPNTEAFF

d_call: .
clone_size: .
v_call: TRBV5-6
j_call: TRBJ2-5
cdr3_nt: TGTGCCAGCAGCTTGCGGGGCCAAGAGACCCAGTACTTC
cdr3_aa: CASSLRGQETQYF

d_call: TRBD1
clone_size: .
v_call: TRBV11-2
j_call: TRBJ2-1
cdr3_nt: TGTGCCAGCAGCCCCCTACAGGGGGCTAGGGATGAGCAGTTCTTC
cdr3_aa: CASSPLQGARDEQFF

d_call: .
clone_size: .
v_call: TRBV24-1
j_call: TRBJ2-1
cdr3_nt: TGTGCCACCAGGCGTAGCCAGGGAGGTGCTGAGCAGTTCTTC
cdr3_aa: CATRRSQGGAEQFF

d_call: .
clone_size: .
v_call: TRBV3-1/TRBV3-2
j_call: TRBJ2-3
cdr3_nt: TGTGCCAGCAGCCAAGATACAGGACGGGATACGCAGTATTTT
cdr3_aa: CASSQDTGRDTQYF

d_call: .
clone_size: .
v_call: TRBV30
j_call: TRBJ1-5
cdr3_nt: TGTGCCTGGAGTGACCGCGGAGGGCGTAGCAATCAGCCCCAGCATTTT
cdr3_aa: CAWSDRGGRSNQPQHF

d_call: .
clone_size: many
v_call: TRBV7-2
j_call: TRBJ2-3
cdr3_nt: TGTGCCAGCAGCTTTTTGGGGCCAGATACGCAGTATTTT
cdr3_aa: CASSFLGPDTQYF

d_call: .
clone_size: .
v_call: TRBV6-6
j_call: TRBJ2-6
cdr3_nt: TGTGCCAGCAGTTACGCGGGACAGTCTGGGGCCAACGTCCTGACTTTC
cdr3_aa: CASSYAGQSGANVLTF

d_call: TRBD2
clone_size: .
v_call: TRBV27
j_call: TRBJ2-2
cdr3_nt: TGTGCCAGCGGCTCCATAGCGGGGGGGAACACCGGGGAGCTGTTTTTT
cdr3_aa: CASGSIAGGNTGELFF

d_call: .
clone_size: once
v_call: TRBV6-6
j_call: TRBJ2-5
cdr3_nt: TGTGCCAGCAGTCCCACAATAAAATCTGGGGGGGAGACCCAGTACTTC
cdr3_aa: CASSPTIKSGGETQYF

d_call: .
clone_size: .
v_call: TRBV19
j_call: TRBJ1-2
cdr3_nt: TGTGCCAGTAGTAATTTCGGCGCAGCATCAGGCTATGGCTACACCTTC
cdr3_aa: CASSNFGAASGYGYTF

d_call: .
clone_size: .
v_call: TRBV19
j_call: TRBJ2-1
cdr3_nt: TGTGCCAGTAGTAACCGGGAGACCGCCTACAATGAGCAGTTCTTC
cdr3_aa: CASSNRETAYNEQFF

d_call: TRBD2
clone_size: .
v_call: TRBV6-2/TRBV6-3
j_call: TRBJ2-7
cdr3_nt: TGTGCCAGCAGTTACTTGGGACTAGCGGGCTCCCACGAGCAGTACTTC
cdr3_aa: CASSYLGLAGSHEQYF

d_call: TRBD1
clone_size: once
v_call: TRBV7-9
j_call: TRBJ1-4
cdr3_nt: TGTGCCAGCAGCAACGGACAGGGCGCTAATGAAAAACTGTTTTTT
cdr3_aa: CASSNGQGANEKLFF

d_call: TRBD1
clone_size: .
v_call: TRBV18
j_call: TRBJ1-4
cdr3_nt: TGTGCCAGCTCACCACGCGACAGGGGGGGAACTAATGAAAAACTGTTTTTT
cdr3_aa: CASSPRDRGGTNEKLFF

d_call: TRBD2
clone_size: .
v_call: TRBV7-3
j_call: TRBJ2-3
cdr3_nt: TGTGCCAGCAGCCCTCGGACTAGCGGGAGAGATACGCAGTATTTT
cdr3_aa: CASSPRTSGRDTQYF

d_call: TRBD2
clone_size: .
v_call: TRBV27
j_call: TRBJ2-1
cdr3_nt: TGTGCCAGCAAATCCCCGGGACTAGCGGGGAACCAGTTCTTC
cdr3_aa: CASKSPGLAGNQFF

d_call: .
clone_size: .
v_call: TRBV30
j_call: TRBJ2-1
cdr3_nt: TGTGCCTGGAGTGTAGGAGGGCCACAAATCAACAATGAGCAGTTCTTC
cdr3_aa: CAWSVGGPQINNEQFF

d_call: .
clone_size: .
v_call: TRBV2
j_call: TRBJ2-7
cdr3_nt: TGTGCCAGCAGTGAACAGGGGATATCCTACGAGCAGTACTTC
cdr3_aa: CASSEQGISYEQYF

d_call: .
clone_size: .
v_call: TRBV3-1/TRBV3-2
j_call: TRBJ2-3
cdr3_nt: TGTGCCAGCAGCCAGACTAGTTCGGAAGGGACGCAGTATTTT
cdr3_aa: CASSQTSSEGTQYF

d_call: TRBD2
clone_size: .
v_call: TRBV5-4
j_call: TRBJ2-1
cdr3_nt: TGTGCCAGCAGCTTGGCCGTAACTAGCGAGTACAATGAGCAGTTCTTC
cdr3_aa: CASSLAVTSEYNEQFF

d_call: TRBD2
clone_size: .
v_call: TRBV3-1/TRBV3-2
j_call: TRBJ2-3
cdr3_nt: TGTGCCAGCAGAAGAGCGGGAGGGCCAGATACGCAGTATTTT
cdr3_aa: CASRRAGGPDTQYF

d_call: TRBD1
clone_size: .
v_call: TRBV4-3
j_call: TRBJ1-1
cdr3_nt: TGCGCCAGCAGCCAAGACCAGGGGGCGCGCACTGAAGCTTTCTTT
cdr3_aa: CASSQDQGARTEAFF

d_call: .
clone_size: .
v_call: TRBV4-1
j_call: TRBJ2-1
cdr3_nt: TGCGCCAGCAGCCAGGAGGCTACCTACTCCTACAATGAGCAGTTCTTC
cdr3_aa: CASSQEATYSYNEQFF

d_call: .
clone_size: .
v_call: TRBV7-2
j_call: TRBJ2-2
cdr3_nt: TGTGCCAGCAGCTTAGCTTCTACCTCGAACACCGGGGAGCTGTTTTTT
cdr3_aa: CASSLASTSNTGELFF

d_call: .
clone_size: .
v_call: TRBV7-2
j_call: TRBJ2-5
cdr3_nt: TGTGCCAGCAGCACCCTGGGCAGGGTGGACCGCGGAGAGACCCAGTACTTC
cdr3_aa: CASSTLGRVDRGETQYF

d_call: TRBD2
clone_size: .
v_call: TRBV4-3
j_call: TRBJ2-7
cdr3_nt: TGCGCCAGCAGCAAGGGACTAGCGGGAGAGGGGCAGTACTTC
cdr3_aa: CASSKGLAGEGQYF

d_call: .
clone_size: once
v_call: TRBV6-5
j_call: TRBJ1-5
cdr3_nt: TGTGCCAGCAGGCCCAACAGGGCTAGCAATCAGCCCCAGCATTTT
cdr3_aa: CASRPNRASNQPQHF

d_call: .
clone_size: .
v_call: TRBV2
j_call: TRBJ2-1
cdr3_nt: TGTGCCAGCAGTGGGCAATTCAATGAGCAGTTCTTC
cdr3_aa: CASSGQFNEQFF

d_call: .
clone_size: .
v_call: TRBV21-1
j_call: TRBJ1-5
cdr3_nt: TGTGCCAGCAGCAAAGCTAGGGGACAGGGGTATCAAGAGGGTCAGCCCCAGCATTTT
cdr3_aa: CASSKARGQGYQEGQPQHF

d_call: .
clone_size: once
v_call: TRBV2
j_call: TRBJ1-2
cdr3_nt: TGTGCCAGCATCGAGGGGGGGATTAACTATGGCTACACCTTC
cdr3_aa: CASIEGGINYGYTF

d_call: .
clone_size: .
v_call: TRBV3-1/TRBV3-2
j_call: TRBJ2-7
cdr3_nt: TGTGCCAGCAGCAAAAAAACTAGCTTGGAAGCCTACGAGCAGTACTTC
cdr3_aa: CASSKKTSLEAYEQYF

d_call: TRBD2
clone_size: few
v_call: TRBV28
j_call: TRBJ2-5
cdr3_nt: TGTGCCAGCAGCCAATGGACTAGCCAGGCCCAGTACTTC
cdr3_aa: CASSQWTSQAQYF

d_call: TRBD1
clone_size: few
v_call: TRBV28
j_call: TRBJ1-5
cdr3_nt: TGTGCCAGCACCGATAGGCAGGGGGCAAGGCAGCCCCAGCATTTT
cdr3_aa: CASTDRQGARQPQHF

d_call: .
clone_size: .
v_call: TRBV4-1
j_call: TRBJ1-1
cdr3_nt: TGCGCCAGCAGCCACCCCCCCCGGGGGAACACTGAAGCTTTCTTT
cdr3_aa: CASSHPPRGNTEAFF

d_call: TRBD1
clone_size: .
v_call: TRBV4-3
j_call: TRBJ1-5
cdr3_nt: TGCGCCAGCAGCCAATCTGGACAGGGAAGGCAGCCCCAGCATTTT
cdr3_aa: CASSQSGQGRQPQHF

d_call: .
clone_size: .
v_call: TRBV18
j_call: TRBJ2-5
cdr3_nt: TGTGCCAGCTCACCACCTAGCCAAGAGACCCAGTACTTC
cdr3_aa: CASSPPSQETQYF